These T cell receptor beta chains were read from a single sample in a study of PD-1 blockade in classical Hodgkin lymphoma. Profiling relied on immunoSEQ multiplex PCR, and the TCRdb table lists in-frame clones only, not all of them. This sample has about 28,000 clones; 80% occur once, and the top ten carry under 20%. The input for sequencing was peripheral blood mononuclear cells (PBMCs), taken before the fourth cycle of nivolumab. The receptors were gathered from a human donor with classical Hodgkin lymphoma. Each CDR3 is given with its conserved first and last residue. Each record gives: clone size, D gene, V gene, J gene, CDR3 protein, CDR3 DNA. D genes are given only for firm matches. Clone size, where shown, is once, few, many, or a class for clones that have expanded.

once,.,TRBV9,TRBJ2-5,CASSKTVDRETQYF,TGTGCCAGCAGCAAGACAGTGGATCGCGAGACCCAGTACTTC
.,.,TRBV5-1,TRBJ1-4,CASSLSGVQDEKLFF,TGCGCCAGCAGCTTGTCAGGGGTCCAGGATGAAAAACTGTTTTTT
.,.,TRBV4-1,TRBJ2-1,CASSQQGTEQFF,TGCGCCAGCAGCCAACAGGGCACTGAGCAGTTCTTC
.,.,TRBV6-5,TRBJ2-3,CASSFGVAADTQYF,TGTGCCAGCAGTTTCGGGGTGGCAGCAGATACGCAGTATTTT
.,TRBD2,TRBV28,TRBJ2-3,CASSPVPAGVRSVDTQYF,TGTGCCAGCAGCCCAGTCCCCGCGGGAGTGAGGAGCGTTGATACGCAGTATTTT
.,.,TRBV6-6,TRBJ1-4,CASSYPTGIGNEKLFF,TGTGCCAGCAGTTATCCCACAGGGATTGGGAATGAAAAACTGTTTTTT
.,.,TRBV6-6,TRBJ2-1,CASSYRTDNEQFF,TGTGCCAGCAGTTACCGGACAGACAATGAGCAGTTCTTC
.,.,TRBV27,TRBJ1-2,CASRRSDSTYGYTF,TGTGCCAGCAGACGATCAGACAGCACCTATGGCTACACCTTC
few,TRBD1,TRBV6-6,TRBJ1-1,CASTRDREGNTEAFF,TGTGCCAGCACCAGGGACAGGGAGGGGAACACTGAAGCTTTCTTT
.,.,TRBV19,TRBJ1-6,CASSPRTFSPLHF,TGTGCCAGTAGTCCCCGGACCTTTTCACCCCTCCACTTT
.,.,TRBV18,TRBJ2-5,CASSPSRPVQETQYF,TGTGCCAGCTCACCATCCAGGCCTGTCCAAGAGACCCAGTACTTC
.,TRBD2,TRBV6-5,TRBJ2-7,CASSYSGKSSYEQYF,TGTGCCAGCAGTTACAGCGGGAAGAGCTCCTACGAGCAGTACTTC
.,TRBD2,TRBV19,TRBJ2-1,CASSILAGGPTVDEQFF,TGTGCCAGTAGTATCTTGGCGGGAGGGCCGACCGTCGATGAGCAGTTCTTC
.,.,TRBV7-2,TRBJ2-5,CATRGLGEETQYF,TGTGCCACCCGGGGGTTAGGAGAAGAGACCCAGTACTTC
.,.,TRBV5-1,TRBJ2-2,CASSLELVGGLLAGELFF,TGCGCCAGCAGCTTGGAATTGGTCGGGGGGCTCCTCGCCGGGGAGCTGTTTTTT
.,.,TRBV15,TRBJ2-1,CATSRGVGLEQFF,TGTGCCACCAGCAGAGGCGTGGGGCTTGAGCAGTTCTTC
.,.,TRBV11-2,TRBJ2-1,CASSLGVSNEQFF,TGTGCCAGCAGCTTAGGGGTCAGTAATGAGCAGTTCTTC
.,TRBD2,TRBV6-6,TRBJ2-7,CASSSGRAGGYEQYF,TGTGCCAGCAGTTCCGGTAGAGCGGGGGGCTACGAGCAGTACTTC
.,.,TRBV10-3,TRBJ2-1,CAISESWDEQFF,TGTGCCATCAGTGAGTCGTGGGATGAGCAGTTCTTC
.,TRBD1,TRBV6-6,TRBJ1-1,CASSPTGDTEAFF,TGTGCCAGCAGCCCTACAGGGGACACTGAAGCTTTCTTT
.,.,TRBV9,TRBJ2-1,CASSVDPPGLTRDEQFF,TGTGCCAGCAGCGTAGACCCGCCGGGACTCACCAGGGATGAGCAGTTCTTC
.,.,TRBV6-5,TRBJ1-2,CASSYYGQGYGYTF,TGTGCCAGCAGTTACTACGGCCAGGGGTATGGCTACACCTTC